A selection of T cell receptor beta chains follows, all from one sample in a study of PD-1 blockade in classical Hodgkin lymphoma. The method was immunoSEQ multiplex PCR; TCRdb's version includes in-frame clones alone and lacks a portion of them. The sample includes 30,000 to 45,000 clones, about 70% of them seen just once. This material consisted of peripheral blood mononuclear cells (PBMCs), taken before the second cycle of nivolumab. The source of these receptors is a human donor with classical Hodgkin lymphoma. CDR3s include the opening cysteine and the closing phenylalanine or tryptophan. D genes are given only for firm matches. Clone size, where shown, is once, few, many, or a class for clones that have expanded.

d_call: .; v_call: TRBV6-6; clone_size: .; j_call: TRBJ1-2; cdr3_nt: TGTGCCAGCAGTTACTCCACAGGCCCGGGCGGCTACACCTTC; cdr3_aa: CASSYSTGPGGYTF
d_call: .; v_call: TRBV5-6; clone_size: few; j_call: TRBJ1-2; cdr3_nt: TGTGCCAGCAGCCCCCAGGGGTCAAACGGCTACACCTTC; cdr3_aa: CASSPQGSNGYTF
d_call: .; v_call: TRBV28; clone_size: .; j_call: TRBJ1-1; cdr3_nt: TGTGCCAGCAGTTCCCACGGTAGACTTGGGTTGGGCACTGAAGCTTTCTTT; cdr3_aa: CASSSHGRLGLGTEAFF
d_call: .; v_call: TRBV7-9; clone_size: .; j_call: TRBJ2-1; cdr3_nt: TGTGCCAGCAGCCGGGAGCAGGGTTCCTACAATGAGCAGTTCTTC; cdr3_aa: CASSREQGSYNEQFF
d_call: TRBD1; v_call: TRBV19; clone_size: .; j_call: TRBJ1-1; cdr3_nt: TGTGCCAGTAGTATAGCAGGGGGGAATGAAGCTTTCTTT; cdr3_aa: CASSIAGGNEAFF
d_call: .; v_call: TRBV6-1; clone_size: few; j_call: TRBJ1-2; cdr3_nt: TGTGCCAGCATGAAGGGGTTATATGGCTACACCTTC; cdr3_aa: CASMKGLYGYTF
d_call: .; v_call: TRBV7-9; clone_size: .; j_call: TRBJ2-6; cdr3_nt: TGTGCCAGCTCTAAGCCTGGGGCCAACGTCCTGACTTTC; cdr3_aa: CASSKPGANVLTF
d_call: .; v_call: TRBV4-3; clone_size: .; j_call: TRBJ1-4; cdr3_nt: TGCGCCAGCAGCCGCGTAAACAGGGTTGGAGAAAAACTGTTTTTT; cdr3_aa: CASSRVNRVGEKLFF
d_call: .; v_call: TRBV5-4; clone_size: .; j_call: TRBJ2-2; cdr3_nt: TGTGCCAGCAGCTTGGCCGGTATTAGGGTTCGAACCGGGGAGCTGTTTTTT; cdr3_aa: CASSLAGIRVRTGELFF
d_call: .; v_call: TRBV2; clone_size: .; j_call: TRBJ1-5; cdr3_nt: TGTGCCAGCAGTCCAGGGTTTAGCAATCAGCCCCAGCATTTT; cdr3_aa: CASSPGFSNQPQHF
d_call: TRBD2; v_call: TRBV28; clone_size: .; j_call: TRBJ2-3; cdr3_nt: TGTGCCAGCAGTGGGATACTAGCGGCCCTCACAGATACGCAGTATTTT; cdr3_aa: CASSGILAALTDTQYF
d_call: TRBD1; v_call: TRBV13; clone_size: .; j_call: TRBJ1-2; cdr3_nt: TGTGCCAGCAGCTTCCAGGGGGGTAGGGTTTATGGCTACACCTTC; cdr3_aa: CASSFQGGRVYGYTF
d_call: .; v_call: TRBV4-3; clone_size: few; j_call: TRBJ2-5; cdr3_nt: TGCGCCAGCAGCCAAGAATTGAGAAGTTTTGAGACCCAGTACTTC; cdr3_aa: CASSQELRSFETQYF
d_call: .; v_call: TRBV29-1; clone_size: .; j_call: TRBJ1-2; cdr3_nt: TGCAGCGTTGGTGCCCGGGAAGCTGGCTACACCTTC; cdr3_aa: CSVGAREAGYTF
d_call: .; v_call: TRBV18; clone_size: .; j_call: TRBJ1-1; cdr3_nt: TGTGCCAGCTCACGGATGGGGAACTCTGAAGCTTTCTTT; cdr3_aa: CASSRMGNSEAFF
d_call: .; v_call: TRBV4-1; clone_size: few; j_call: TRBJ1-6; cdr3_nt: TGCGCCAGCAGCCCTCGGGACACCGAGGGAGGTCATTCACCCCTCCACTTT; cdr3_aa: CASSPRDTEGGHSPLHF
d_call: .; v_call: TRBV7-2; clone_size: .; j_call: TRBJ1-6; cdr3_nt: TGTGCCAGCAGCACCCTGCTGCGTGGAGTTTCCAATTCACCCCTCCACTTT; cdr3_aa: CASSTLLRGVSNSPLHF
d_call: .; v_call: TRBV18; clone_size: .; j_call: TRBJ1-1; cdr3_nt: TGTGCCAGCTCACTGGTCAGGGTGAAGCTGGGGACAATGAACACTGAAGCTTTCTTT; cdr3_aa: CASSLVRVKLGTMNTEAFF
d_call: .; v_call: TRBV29-1; clone_size: .; j_call: TRBJ1-2; cdr3_nt: TGCAGCGGGTCGTCGGGTGACTATGGCTACACCTTC; cdr3_aa: CSGSSGDYGYTF
d_call: TRBD1; v_call: TRBV7-8; clone_size: .; j_call: TRBJ2-7; cdr3_nt: TGTGCCAGCAGCTTGAGGGGACAGGGAGGGCACGAGCAGTACTTC; cdr3_aa: CASSLRGQGGHEQYF
d_call: .; v_call: TRBV9; clone_size: .; j_call: TRBJ1-3; cdr3_nt: TGTGCCAGCAGCGACCTCTCATGGTCTGGAAACACCATATATTTT; cdr3_aa: CASSDLSWSGNTIYF
d_call: .; v_call: TRBV27; clone_size: .; j_call: TRBJ2-1; cdr3_nt: TGTGCCAGCAGTTTACTCGGGAGTCTCTACAATGAGCAGTTCTTC; cdr3_aa: CASSLLGSLYNEQFF
d_call: .; v_call: TRBV27; clone_size: once; j_call: TRBJ2-6; cdr3_nt: TGTGCCAGCAGTCCACTTTACTCTGGGGCCAACGTCCTGACTTTC; cdr3_aa: CASSPLYSGANVLTF
d_call: TRBD1; v_call: TRBV18; clone_size: .; j_call: TRBJ2-7; cdr3_nt: TGTGCCAGCACGGACAGGGCCAGCTCCTACGAGCAGTACTTC; cdr3_aa: CASTDRASSYEQYF
d_call: .; v_call: TRBV4-3; clone_size: many; j_call: TRBJ1-5; cdr3_nt: TGCGCCAGCAGAGGACAGCATTCTAGCAATCAGCCCCAGCATTTT; cdr3_aa: CASRGQHSSNQPQHF
d_call: .; v_call: TRBV6-6; clone_size: .; j_call: TRBJ2-1; cdr3_nt: TGTGCCGGTGGGACAACCTACAATGAGCAGTTCTTC; cdr3_aa: CAGGTTYNEQFF
d_call: .; v_call: TRBV9; clone_size: .; j_call: TRBJ1-2; cdr3_nt: TGTGCCAGCAGCTCCAGGGGTAGTGAGTACTATGGCTACACCTTC; cdr3_aa: CASSSRGSEYYGYTF
d_call: TRBD2; v_call: TRBV11-3; clone_size: medium-sized; j_call: TRBJ2-7; cdr3_nt: TGTGCCAGCAGCTCTAGCGGGGGCCCCTACGAGCAGTACTTC; cdr3_aa: CASSSSGGPYEQYF
d_call: TRBD1; v_call: TRBV5-4; clone_size: few; j_call: TRBJ2-3; cdr3_nt: TGTGCCAGCAGCTTGGCCGGGACAGACCACACAGATACGCAGTATTTT; cdr3_aa: CASSLAGTDHTDTQYF
d_call: .; v_call: TRBV6-1; clone_size: .; j_call: TRBJ1-5; cdr3_nt: TGTGCCAGCAGTGTCCAGAGATTCGGGAATCAGCCCCAGCATTTT; cdr3_aa: CASSVQRFGNQPQHF
d_call: .; v_call: TRBV5-1; clone_size: few; j_call: TRBJ2-4; cdr3_nt: TGCGCCAGCAGCAACGGATCTGTAGCCAAAAACATTCAGTACTTC; cdr3_aa: CASSNGSVAKNIQYF
d_call: .; v_call: TRBV7-8; clone_size: few; j_call: TRBJ1-2; cdr3_nt: TGTGCCAGCAGCAGAGGCGGCAGAGACTATGGCTACACCTTC; cdr3_aa: CASSRGGRDYGYTF
d_call: TRBD1; v_call: TRBV2; clone_size: .; j_call: TRBJ1-1; cdr3_nt: TGTGCCAGCGGGGGACAGGGCGTGAACACTGAAGCTTTCTTT; cdr3_aa: CASGGQGVNTEAFF
d_call: TRBD2; v_call: TRBV7-6; clone_size: once; j_call: TRBJ2-3; cdr3_nt: TGTGCCAGCAGACCCGGGGGGGGCACAGATACGCAGTATTTT; cdr3_aa: CASRPGGGTDTQYF
d_call: TRBD1; v_call: TRBV10-3; clone_size: .; j_call: TRBJ2-1; cdr3_nt: TGTGCCATCTTGTCCTCAGGGACAGGGTCAAATGAGCAGTTCTTC; cdr3_aa: CAILSSGTGSNEQFF
d_call: .; v_call: TRBV5-1; clone_size: .; j_call: TRBJ2-5; cdr3_nt: TGCGCCAGCAGCTTTCTAGGGGGTAGGGAGACCCAGTACTTC; cdr3_aa: CASSFLGGRETQYF
d_call: TRBD1; v_call: TRBV5-4; clone_size: .; j_call: TRBJ2-4; cdr3_nt: TGTGCCAGCAGCTTCTTCACGGACAGGGGGCGCCGAGGGGACTTC; cdr3_aa: CASSFFTDRGRRGDF
d_call: TRBD1; v_call: TRBV6-6; clone_size: .; j_call: TRBJ1-4; cdr3_nt: TGTGCCAGCGGGGGACAGAGTAATGAAAAACTGTTTTTT; cdr3_aa: CASGGQSNEKLFF